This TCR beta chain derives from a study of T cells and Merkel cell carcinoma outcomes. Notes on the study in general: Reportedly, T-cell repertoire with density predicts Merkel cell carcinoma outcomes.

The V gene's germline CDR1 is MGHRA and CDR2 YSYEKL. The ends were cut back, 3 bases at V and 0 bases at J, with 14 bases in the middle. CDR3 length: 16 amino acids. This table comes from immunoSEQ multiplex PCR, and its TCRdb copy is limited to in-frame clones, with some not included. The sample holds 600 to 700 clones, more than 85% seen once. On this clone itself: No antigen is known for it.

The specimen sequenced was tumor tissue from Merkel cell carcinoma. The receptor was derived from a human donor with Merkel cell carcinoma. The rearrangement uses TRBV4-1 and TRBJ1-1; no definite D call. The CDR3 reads CASSHPLGSMNTEAFF. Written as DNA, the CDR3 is TGCGCCAGCAGCCACCCCCTAGGCAGTATGAACACTGAAGCTTTCTTT.